One and the same sample provided the 9 T cell receptor beta chains below, sequenced in a study of cytomegalovirus exposure and HLA in healthy donors. PCR was performed using 60 Vbeta and 13 Jbeta primers. Sequencing was performed with immunoSEQ multiplex PCR; in TCRdb, only in-frame clones are kept and a portion is missing. The profile shows 80,000 to 95,000 clones, around three quarters of them singletons. Specimen: PBMCs. Receptors originate from a woman between 45 and 60 years old in good health and CMV-seropositive.

V and J are TRBV6-1 and TRBJ2-3; a possible D gene is TRBD2 (5 bases). CDR1 MNHNS and CDR2 SASEGT come from the germline V gene. The V end was cut by 5 bases, the J end by 5 bases, with 8 bases between. This CDR3 region has 12 residues. DNA of the CDR3: TGTGCCAGCAGTCTGAGGGTAGATACGCAGTATTTT. Translation gives CASSLRVDTQYF.

In its sample, this clone was seen a few times. The chain employs TRBV28 and TRBJ1-5, with 9 bases matching TRBD1. V lost 6 bases and J lost 0; bases outside the gene matches: 9. The CDR3 loop spans 17 amino acids. Germline V gives CDR1 MDHEN, CDR2 SYDVKM. CDR3 sequence (DNA): TGTGCCAGCAGATACCGGGACAGGGAGGGTAGCAATCAGCCCCAGCATTTT. Amino acid sequence: CASRYRDREGSNQPQHF.

The chain combines TRBV6-6 with TRBJ1-1; D gene unclear. This CDR3 region has 11 residues. Germline CDR1 is MNHNY and CDR2 is SVGAGI (reference sequence). V was cut by 5 bases and J by 11 bases, with 12 bases left in between. The CDR3 loop is CASSDQRVAFF. The CDR3, as DNA: TGTGCCAGCAGTGACCAGAGGGTCGCTTTCTTT.

V gene TRBV7-9 combines with J gene TRBJ2-5; 9 bases map to TRBD1. Matching the DNA end better, TRBJ2-7 makes the J call doubtful. Germline loops: CDR1 SEHNR, CDR2 FQNEAQ (reference sequence). CDR3 length: 16 amino acids. The CDR3 loop reads CASSLTGQGGSYEQYF. DNA of the CDR3: TGTGCCAGCAGCTTAACGGGACAGGGTGGCTCCTACGAGCAGTACTTC.

The rearrangement joins TRBV6-5 to TRBJ1-1; 9 bases are a match to TRBD1. V shed 11 bases, J shed 7 bases, and the junction held 11 bases outside the gene matches. Germline lookup yields CDR1 MNHEY and CDR2 SVGAGI. The CDR3 runs to 13 residues. CDR3 protein: CAAGGTGLDEAFF. The CDR3 nucleotides read TGTGCCGCCGGGGGGACAGGGTTGGATGAAGCTTTCTTT.

The chain is built from TRBV2 and TRBJ2-7, with D tentatively TRBD2 (5 bases). Germline CDR1 reads SNHLY; CDR2 reads FYNNEI. V lost 6 bases and J 6 bases, leaving 15 bases between the germline ends. The CDR3 contains 13 residues. CDR3 region: CASSLEGPLEQYF. In nucleotides, the CDR3 is TGTGCCAGCAGCCTCGAGGGCCCTCTCGAGCAGTACTTC.

The V gene is TRBV11-3, the J gene TRBJ2-1; 12 nucleotides line up with TRBD2. Germline CDR1 reads SGHNT; CDR2 reads YENEEA. This CDR3 region has 16 residues. The V segment lost 5 bases and the J segment 7 bases; nucleotides outside the gene matches: 9. The CDR3 DNA reads TGTGCCAGCAGCCCGACCTCTAGCGGGAGGGGGAATGAGCAGTTCTTC. Amino acids: CASSPTSSGRGNEQFF.

In this sample, this clone turned up once. This chain connects TRBV7-9 to TRBJ1-1, with 8 bases that match TRBD1. This CDR3 has 15 residues. The germline V gene encodes CDR1 SEHNR and CDR2 FQNEAQ (reference sequence). With 5 bases clipped from V and 0 bases from J, the junction kept 5 bases outside the gene matches. The CDR3 is CASSLYRGMNTEAFF. CDR3 in DNA: TGTGCCAGCAGCCTATACAGGGGGATGAACACTGAAGCTTTCTTT.

DNA of the CDR3: TGTGCCAGTAGTATGGGAGTAGCGGGGGACCAAGAGACCCAGTACTTC. Protein sequence: CASSMGVAGDQETQYF. V usage is TRBV19 and J usage is TRBJ2-5; 9 positions match TRBD2. After removal of 3 bases from V and 0 bases from J, the junction contained 5 bases not matched to a gene. Germline CDR1 is LNHDA and CDR2 is SQIVND (reference sequence). The CDR3 extends over 16 amino acids.